The 15 T cell receptor beta chains presented below share a single source sample, sequenced in a study of T cells in Graves' hyperthyroidism and ophthalmopathy. RNA transcripts gave rise to amplified TCR beta CDR3 regions. HTBI primers were the set used in a first-round RT-PCR of the TCR CDR3. Using its own MiXCR run on the multiplex PCR reads, TCRdb lists one record per CDR3 protein. Seen here are about 640,000 distinct CDR3 sequences, around 20% observed once, and the top ten hold under 35%. Sequencing was done on a sample of blood. These receptors originate from a man aged 30 to 45 with Graves' ophthalmopathy.

The gene calls are TRBV6-1 and TRBJ2-1; D is unclear. The V gene lost 7 bases and the J gene lost 8 bases, with 18 bases spanning the gap. Germline V gene data show CDR1 as MNHNS and CDR2 as SASEGT. This CDR3 is built from 14 residues. CDR3 sequence: CASTTLTLVDEQFF. The CDR3 region has the DNA TGTGCCAGCACCACCTTGACACTTGTCGATGAGCAGTTCTTC.

CDR3 sequence (DNA): TGTGCCAGCAGAGGCCTGGCCTCGAGCAATCAGCCCCAGCATTTT. Its translation: CASRGLASSNQPQHF. The rearrangement links TRBV27 to TRBJ1-5; no reliable D call. Germline V CDR1 and CDR2: MNHEY, SMNVEV (reference sequence). This CDR3 has 15 residues. The germline V and J ends were trimmed by 6 bases and 1 base, with 13 bases remaining between them.

The CDR3: CASSSKTGSSYNEQFF. The CDR3 DNA reads TGTGCCAGCAGCTCCAAGACAGGGAGCTCCTACAATGAGCAGTTCTTC. This chain links TRBV7-9 with TRBJ2-1, with 7 nucleotides matching TRBD1. The CDR3 is 16 amino acids. V shed 4 bases and J 0 bases; nucleotides not matched to a gene: 6. Germline lookup yields CDR1 SEHNR and CDR2 FQNEAQ (reference sequence).

Many counts were recorded for this clonotype. The chain uses TRBV30 and TRBJ1-5, with a tentative D call TRBD1 (5 bases). Between the trimmed V and J ends, which lost 2 bases and 2 bases, there was a span of 10 bases. The germline V gene encodes CDR1 GTSNPN and CDR2 SVGIG (reference sequence). CDR3 size: 14 residues. The CDR3 protein is CAWSLQGGNQPQHF. The CDR3 bases are TGTGCCTGGAGTTTGCAGGGCGGCAATCAGCCCCAGCATTTT.

As to this clonotype: A much larger clone sits a single nucleotide away, making a read error possible. The rearrangement uses TRBV28 and TRBJ2-3; 9 nucleotides line up with TRBD2. The V gene end was trimmed by 5 bases and the J gene end by 6 bases; junction bases not matched to a gene: 6. In germline, CDR1 is MDHEN, CDR2 SYDVKM. The CDR3 spans 14 residues. CDR3 residues: CASSGIAGVDTQYF. The CDR3 DNA follows: TGTGCCAGCAGTGGAATAGCGGGAGTGGATACGCAGTATTTT.

The CDR3 protein is CASSFPRLRETQYF. CDR3 coding DNA: TGTGCCAGCAGTTTCCCCCGGCTTAGAGAGACCCAGTACTTC. The rearrangement links TRBV7-2 to TRBJ2-5; D gene uncertain. This CDR3 comprises 14 residues. From germline, CDR1 is SGHTA and CDR2 FQGNSA. V was trimmed by 6 bases and J by 4 bases, leaving 15 bases between them.

This rearrangement joins TRBV28 to TRBJ2-2; D ambiguous. Looked up from germline, CDR1 is MDHEN and CDR2 is SYDVKM. The CDR3 has 15 amino acids. Trimming took 7 bases from V and 7 from J, leaving 19 bases between them. CDR3: CASISSVGFDGELFF. CDR3 nucleotide sequence: TGTGCCAGCATATCGAGCGTGGGGTTTGACGGGGAGCTGTTTTTT.

The sample holds a few counts of this clonotype. The V gene is TRBV2, the J gene TRBJ2-1; D perhaps matches TRBD2 (6 bases). The length of the CDR3 is 15 residues. The germline gives CDR1 SNHLY, CDR2 FYNNEI. V lost 6 bases and J 5 bases, leaving 17 bases between the germline ends. The CDR3 is CASSDYSGVNNEQFF. The DNA for the CDR3 is TGTGCCAGCAGCGACTATAGCGGAGTGAACAATGAGCAGTTCTTC.

The chain recombines TRBV5-4 with TRBJ2-2, with 9 positions matching TRBD1. The CDR3 runs to 15 residues. Losses at the gene ends were 3 bases for V and 5 bases for J; bases not matched to a gene: 5. CDR1 is SGHNT, CDR2 YYREEE, per germline (reference sequence). In DNA, the CDR3 is TGTGCCAGCAGCTCTCGGACAGGGGCAACCGGGGAGCTGTTTTTT. This encodes CASSSRTGATGELFF.

This clonotype was counted at least ten times. The genes are TRBV3-1 and TRBJ1-6; TRBD1 is a possible D gene (6 bases). V was shortened by 1 base and J by 7 bases, with 11 bases between the two germline ends. The length of the CDR3 is 15 residues. CDR1 and CDR2 (germline): LGHDT, YNNKEL (reference sequence). The CDR3: CASSQVAGANSPLHF. The CDR3 DNA reads TGTGCCAGCAGCCAAGTCGCAGGGGCCAATTCACCCCTCCACTTT. Supplemented by reference TRBV3-1 and TRBJ1-6, the full variable domain reads DTAVSQTPKYLVTQMGNDKSIKCEQNLGHDTMYWYKQDSKKFLKIMFSYNNKELIINETVPNRFSPKSPDKAHLNLHINSLELGDSAVYFCASSQVAGANSPLHFGNGTRLTVT.

Comments on this clonotype: Germline and junction disagree at one end, which may indicate a read error. This chain links TRBV5-8 with TRBJ2-7; the D is unclear. Germline CDR1 is SGHTS and CDR2 is YDEGEE. This CDR3 has 14 residues. CDR3 in amino acids: CAGSFGRSSYEQYF. The CDR3 DNA follows: TGTGCCGGCAGCTTCGGCAGGAGCTCCTACGAGCAGTACTTC.

This clonotype was seen many times. The chain joins TRBV7-3 to TRBJ2-3; TRBD2 matches 7 bases. The CDR3 totals 18 residues. Germline loops: CDR1 SGHTA, CDR2 FQGTGA. The trim removed 1 base at V and 0 bases at J, leaving 10 bases unmatched. The CDR3 reads CASSLNSASGTSTDTQYF. CDR3 DNA: TGTGCCAGCAGCTTAAACTCGGCTAGCGGTACTAGCACAGATACGCAGTATTTT.

This clonotype was detected a few times. V usage is TRBV5-4 and J usage is TRBJ1-6, with TRBD1 matching 7 bases. The CDR3 runs 15 residues. Germline-derived CDR1 and CDR2 are SGHNT and YYREEE (reference sequence). V gave up 4 bases and J gave up 8 bases; unmatched junction bases: 9. CDR3 region: CASSLQTGIHSPLHF. CDR3 bases: TGTGCCAGCAGCCTCCAGACAGGGATCCATTCACCCCTCCACTTT.

This clonotype was detected many times. The chain combines TRBV28 with TRBJ2-7, with a weak D call TRBD1 (6 bases). Germline CDR1 is MDHEN and CDR2 is SYDVKM. The V and J ends lost 6 bases and 4 bases respectively, with 16 bases between them. The CDR3 is 14 residues long. The CDR3: CASRTKRGLYEQYF. In nucleotides, the CDR3 is TGTGCCAGCAGAACTAAGAGGGGGTTATACGAGCAGTACTTC.

The chain's CDR3 is CASSLGPGGPNEQFF. The CDR3 region has the DNA TGTGCCAGCAGCTTAGGGCCGGGAGGGCCGAATGAGCAGTTCTTC. The V gene is TRBV7-2, the J gene TRBJ2-1; 8 bases are shared with TRBD2. This CDR3 has 15 amino acids. V was pared by 1 base and J by 7 bases, with 6 bases of the junction left unmatched. The germline V gene has CDR1 SGHTA and CDR2 FQGNSA.